These 24 T cell receptor beta chains originate from one sample sequenced in a study of T cell responses to AZD1222 COVID-19 vaccine. The repertoire was sequenced with immunoSEQ multiplex PCR; TCRdb's copy has only in-frame clones and lacks some. This table holds 100,000 to 150,000 clones, around 90% found once. The sample was peripheral blood, taken 28 days after the second dose of the MenACWY control vaccine. The receptors shown here come from an adult who received the MenACWY meningococcal vaccine as a control.

Regarding this clone: Sequence at one end of the junction differs from germline and may be a read error. The chain is built from TRBV20-1 and TRBJ1-1, with unresolved D. Germline CDR1 DFQATT, CDR2 SNEGSKA (reference sequence). The CDR3 is made up of 10 amino acids. DNA for the CDR3: TGCAGTACTAGATCAGCTGAAGCTTTCTTT. Encoded protein: CSTRSAEAFF.

The V and J genes are TRBV28 and TRBJ2-5; the match to TRBD1 covers 11 bases. V trimming: 3 bases; J trimming: 4 bases; junction bases outside the gene matches: 4. The CDR3 has 15 amino acids. Germline loops: CDR1 MDHEN, CDR2 SYDVKM. CDR3 sequence: CASSLGGQGGETQYF. DNA of the CDR3: TGTGCCAGCAGTTTGGGGGGACAGGGGGGAGAGACCCAGTACTTC.

The rearrangement joins TRBV19 to TRBJ2-2; weak D call: TRBD1 (5 bases). Per germline, CDR1 LNHDA and CDR2 SQIVND (reference sequence). V lost 6 bases to trimming and J lost 2 bases, with 13 bases between them. The CDR3 contains 15 residues. CDR3 in DNA: TGTGCCAGTAGGGACCGACAGCTTAACACCGGGGAGCTGTTTTTT. It specifies CASRDRQLNTGELFF.

This clone was recorded once. The chain combines TRBV29-1 with TRBJ1-3, with D unresolved. The germline V and J ends were trimmed by 7 bases and 0 bases, with 13 bases remaining between them. CDR1 and CDR2 (germline): SQVTM, ANQGSEA. This CDR3 comprises 14 residues. Written as DNA, the CDR3 is TGCAGCGCAATAGGACTAACCTCTGGAAACACCATATATTTT. Translating gives CSAIGLTSGNTIYF.

In its sample, this clone was seen once. V gene TRBV5-1 combines with J gene TRBJ1-5; D gene ambiguous. The CDR3 loop spans 13 amino acids. V was pared by 0 bases and J by 6 bases, with 7 bases between. The germline CDR1 and CDR2 sequences are SGHRS and YFSETQ. CDR3 residues: CASSLGPGQPQHF. The CDR3 nucleotides read TGCGCCAGCAGCTTGGGGCCGGGTCAGCCCCAGCATTTT.

This clone came up once. V and J are TRBV27 and TRBJ2-7; weak D call: TRBD2 (7 bases). Deletions cut 0 bases from V and 6 bases from J, with 12 bases between. Germline lookup yields CDR1 MNHEY and CDR2 SMNVEV (reference sequence). The CDR3 runs 14 residues. CDR3 region: CASSLSGRGAEQYF. The CDR3, as DNA: TGTGCCAGCAGTTTATCGGGCCGGGGGGCCGAGCAGTACTTC.

The chain is built from TRBV4-1 and TRBJ1-2; D remains unclear. CDR3 size: 14 residues. With 1 base removed from V and 4 bases from J, the gap between germline ends came to 10 bases. Germline-derived CDR1 and CDR2 are MGHRA and YSYEKL. The CDR3 reads CASSQGRLGYGYTF. The CDR3 bases are TGCGCCAGCAGCCAAGGACGATTAGGCTATGGCTACACCTTC.

The V call is TRBV7-8, the J call TRBJ1-5; D gene unclear. Germline CDR1 and CDR2: SGHVS and FQNEAQ. The V and J ends lost 3 bases and 7 bases respectively, with 7 bases between them. The CDR3 consists of 12 residues. The CDR3 sequence is CASSFGVQPQHF. For the CDR3, the DNA is TGTGCCAGCAGCTTTGGGGTGCAGCCCCAGCATTTT.

The CDR3 DNA sequence: TGTGCCAGCGACACGGGACAGTTCTCCTACGAGCAGTACTTC. This translates into CASDTGQFSYEQYF. V usage is TRBV6-5 and J usage is TRBJ2-7; 7 bases fit TRBD1. The junction had 7 bases not matched to a gene; V was cut back by 8 bases and J by 0 bases. Per germline, CDR1 MNHEY and CDR2 SVGAGI. This CDR3 is built from 14 residues.

V and J are TRBV19 and TRBJ1-2, with D unclear. The V gene lost 3 bases and the J gene lost 3 bases, with 8 bases spanning the gap. Germline V gene sequence: CDR1 LNHDA, CDR2 SQIVND (reference sequence). This CDR3 comprises 13 residues. CDR3 nucleotides: TGTGCCAGTAGTATTCAGACCCACTATGGCTACACCTTC. This codes for CASSIQTHYGYTF.

The rearrangement uses TRBV29-1 and TRBJ2-5; 10 nucleotides agree with TRBD1. The CDR3 runs 14 residues. V lost 6 bases, J lost 2 bases, and 6 bases stayed unmatched. Germline CDR1 and CDR2: SQVTM and ANQGSEA. CDR3 in DNA: TGCAGCGTCATTGGACAGGGGGAACAAGAGACCCAGTACTTC. Translated, it gives CSVIGQGEQETQYF.

V usage is TRBV6-5 and J usage is TRBJ2-7, with 11 positions matching TRBD2. Germline-derived CDR1 and CDR2 are MNHEY and SVGAGI. This CDR3 contains 13 residues. V lost 6 bases to trimming and J lost 3 bases; unmatched junction nucleotides: 1. This CDR3 is CASRTSGSYEQYF. The CDR3 DNA sequence: TGTGCCAGCAGAACTAGCGGGAGCTACGAGCAGTACTTC.

The chain has TRBV6-5 and TRBJ2-3; D unresolved. In germline, CDR1 is MNHEY, CDR2 SVGAGI. The CDR3 runs 11 residues. Between the trimmed V and J ends, which lost 7 bases and 2 bases, there was a span of 4 bases. The CDR3 is CASTTTDTQYF. The CDR3 bases are TGTGCCAGCACAACCACAGATACGCAGTATTTT.

The J gene is TRBJ1-1, the V gene TRBV6-2 or TRBV6-3, with 9 bases fitting TRBD1. With 2 bases clipped from V and 0 bases from J, the junction kept 4 bases outside the gene matches. The CDR3 extends over 16 amino acids. Germline CDR1 is MNHEY and CDR2 is SVGEGT. CDR3 nucleotides: TGTGCCAGCAGTTACCCCTGGGACAGGGTGAACACTGAAGCTTTCTTT. It encodes CASSYPWDRVNTEAFF.

This chain links TRBV7-2 with TRBJ2-4, with TRBD1 as a possible D gene (5 bases). The CDR3 is 17 amino acids. Deletions cut 1 base from V and 0 bases from J, with 13 bases between. Germline CDR1 reads SGHTA; CDR2 reads FQGNSA. CDR3 sequence (DNA): TGTGCCAGCAGCTTAGGGACAACCATAGTAGCCAAAAACATTCAGTACTTC. The encoded protein is CASSLGTTIVAKNIQYF.

This chain links TRBV4-2 with TRBJ1-6, with a possible D match to TRBD1 (5 bases). Trimming stripped 0 bases from V and 7 bases from J, with 7 bases between. Germline-derived CDR1 and CDR2 are LGHNA and YNFKEQ. This CDR3 has 14 residues. CDR3 sequence reads: CASSQEGTNSPLHF. CDR3 DNA: TGTGCCAGCAGCCAAGAAGGGACGAATTCACCCCTCCACTTT.

The chain recombines TRBV7-9 with TRBJ1-1; a possible D gene is TRBD1 (5 bases). Between the trimmed V and J ends, which lost 8 bases and 0 bases, there was a span of 16 bases. This CDR3 region has 15 residues. Germline lookup yields CDR1 SEHNR and CDR2 FQNEAQ (reference sequence). The CDR3 coding sequence is TGTGCCAGCCTTCGCTCGGAGGGGATGAACACTGAAGCTTTCTTT. As protein: CASLRSEGMNTEAFF.

The chain employs TRBV15 and TRBJ2-3, with D perhaps given as TRBD1 or TRBD2 (5 bases each). The CDR3 contains 18 residues. Germline V gene lookup returns CDR1 LNHNV and CDR2 YYDKDF (reference sequence). V dropped 0 bases and J dropped 4 bases, with 20 bases sitting between them. The DNA of the CDR3 is TGTGCCACCAGCAGAGAGGCGCTAGGGACCGATGTTCCAGATACGCAGTATTTT. Residues: CATSREALGTDVPDTQYF.

The gene calls are TRBV28 and TRBJ2-7, with TRBD1 identical over 8 bases. CDR3 size: 18 residues. V shed 1 base and J 1 base; nucleotides not matched to a gene: 12. Germline assignment: CDR1 MDHEN and CDR2 SYDVKM. CDR3 DNA sequence: TGTGCCAGCAGTTTATCCGGACAGGGCATGATGTTATCCTACGAGCAGTACTTC. It is translated as CASSLSGQGMMLSYEQYF.

The chain combines TRBV3-1 (or the pseudogene TRBV3-2) with TRBJ2-2, with 14 nucleotides matching TRBD2. Germline CDR1 is LGHDT and CDR2 is YNNKEL (reference sequence). This CDR3 region has 17 residues. After removal of 3 bases from V and 1 base from J, the junction contained 1 base not matched to a gene. CDR3 loop: CASSQTSGGVNTGELFF. As DNA, the CDR3 is TGTGCCAGCAGCCAGACTAGCGGGGGGGTGAACACCGGGGAGCTGTTTTTT.

This chain links TRBV6-2 or TRBV6-3 with TRBJ1-1; a weak D match, TRBD1 (5 bases). Germline loops: CDR1 MNHEY, CDR2 SVGEGT. CDR3 size: 11 residues. Trimming removed 2 bases at V and 10 bases at J, with 8 bases between. CDR3: CASSYRGGAFF. The CDR3 DNA is TGTGCCAGCAGTTACAGGGGTGGAGCTTTCTTT.

V usage is TRBV5-4 and J usage is TRBJ2-7; D might be TRBD1 (6 bases). CDR1 is SGHNT and CDR2 is YYREEE in the germline V gene (reference sequence). Trimming shortened V by 2 bases and J by 4 bases, and 13 bases separated the two germline ends. CDR3 length: 14 residues. The CDR3 region is CASSFTGSSYEQYF. The CDR3 region has the DNA TGTGCCAGCAGCTTTACAGGGAGTAGTTACGAGCAGTACTTC.

The rearrangement joins TRBV28 to TRBJ2-7, with TRBD2 as a possible D gene (6 bases). The germline CDR1 and CDR2 sequences are MDHEN and SYDVKM. Trimming removed 3 bases from V and 2 bases from J, with 11 bases in between. This CDR3 comprises 14 residues. The CDR3 nucleotides read TGTGCCAGCAGTTTCGGCCGGGGGACCTACGAGCAGTACGTC. Translated: CASSFGRGTYEQYV.

This chain links TRBV6-5 with TRBJ1-1; 9 bases are shared with TRBD1. Unmatched junction bases numbered 12, after V lost 6 bases and J lost 10 bases. Germline values: CDR1 MNHEY, CDR2 SVGAGI. This CDR3 has 14 amino acids. The CDR3 bases are TGTGCCAGCAGGGGGGGACAGGGTCCGATGGGAGCTTTCTTT. Encoded protein: CASRGGQGPMGAFF.